Shown below are 24 T cell receptor beta chains from a single sample sequenced in a study of T cell responses to AZD1222 COVID-19 vaccine. This table comes from immunoSEQ multiplex PCR, and its TCRdb copy is limited to in-frame clones, with some not included. The repertoire consists of over 100,000 clones, with around 89% occurring once and the leading ten covering 3.5% to 4.5%. The input for sequencing was peripheral blood, taken on day 0 of AZD1222 vaccination. The receptors here all came from an adult in good health.

This clone has a handful of counts. The chain couples TRBV4-1 to TRBJ1-4; perhaps TRBD1 as D (6 bases). Trimming removed 4 bases at V and 4 bases at J, with 13 bases between. The CDR3 has 15 amino acids. CDR1 MGHRA and CDR2 YSYEKL come from the germline V gene. The DNA of the CDR3 is TGCGCCAGCAGCCTCCTAGGGGGATATAATGAAAAACTGTTTTTT. Translating it yields CASSLLGGYNEKLFF.

This chain links TRBV19 with TRBJ1-2; tentative D call: TRBD1 (5 bases). This CDR3 spans 10 amino acids. V lost 10 bases and J 8 bases, leaving 11 bases between the germline ends. From germline, CDR1 is LNHDA and CDR2 SQIVND (reference sequence). The CDR3 DNA sequence: TGTGCCACCAGGGCAGACGGCTACACCTTC. Translating gives CATRADGYTF.

This chain connects TRBV27 to TRBJ1-1; tentatively, D is TRBD1 (5 bases). This CDR3 comprises 15 residues. V was trimmed by 2 bases and J by 0 bases, leaving 10 bases between them. CDR1 and CDR2 (germline): MNHEY, SMNVEV (reference sequence). The CDR3 bases are TGTGCCAGCAGTTTAAATGGGGGGATGAACACTGAAGCTTTCTTT. Its translation: CASSLNGGMNTEAFF.

This sequence joins TRBV10-3 and TRBJ1-6; D is ambiguous. Germline values: CDR1 ENHRY, CDR2 SYGVKD. V was pared by 6 bases and J by 0 bases, with 12 bases between. CDR3 length: 16 residues. Here the CDR3 DNA reads TGTGCCATCAGCGCCGAGTATGGCTCCTATAATTCACCCCTCCACTTT. Translating gives CAISAEYGSYNSPLHF.

The chain has TRBV7-2 and TRBJ2-7; either TRBD1 or TRBD2 may fit D (5 bases each). Per germline, CDR1 SGHTA and CDR2 FQGNSA. Trimming pared 5 bases from V and 2 bases from J, leaving 19 bases between. The CDR3 consists of 16 residues. The CDR3 spells CASSPSTGTATYEQYF. The CDR3 coding sequence is TGTGCCAGCAGCCCCTCGACGGGGACGGCCACCTACGAGCAGTACTTC. The entire variable domain, with the rest obtained from reference TRBV7-2 and TRBJ2-7, is as follows: GAGVSQSPSNKVTEKGKDVELRCDPISGHTALYWYRQSLGQGLEFLIYFQGNSAPDKSGLPSDRFSAERTGGSVSTLTIQRTQQEDSAVYLCASSPSTGTATYEQYFGPGTRLTVT.

This sequence joins TRBV4-3 and TRBJ2-3, with D possibly TRBD1 on 6 matching bases. Germline-derived CDR1 and CDR2 are LGHNA and YSLEER. V lost 0 bases and J 4 bases, leaving 11 bases between the germline ends. The CDR3 runs 15 residues. CDR3 in amino acids: CASSQDGRGADTQYF. Here the CDR3 DNA reads TGCGCCAGCAGCCAAGACGGCAGGGGCGCAGATACGCAGTATTTT.

This clone was seen a single time. The gene calls are TRBV18 and TRBJ2-1; 12 nucleotides align to TRBD2. The CDR3 spans 16 residues. Germline loops: CDR1 KGHSH, CDR2 LQKENI. V lost 4 bases to trimming and J lost 8 bases; unmatched junction nucleotides: 9. CDR3 in amino acids: CASSLSLAGGRHEQFF. For the CDR3, the DNA is TGTGCCAGCTCACTGTCCCTAGCGGGGGGGCGGCATGAGCAGTTCTTC.

V usage is TRBV5-1 and J usage is TRBJ2-3, with unresolved D. The CDR3 sequence is 13 residues long. Deletions cut 4 bases from V and 2 bases from J, with 8 bases between. CDR1 and CDR2 from the germline V gene are SGHRS and YFSETQ. The CDR3: CASSRHHTDTQYF. The CDR3 DNA is TGCGCCAGCAGCCGACACCACACAGATACGCAGTATTTT.

The chain employs TRBV5-6 and TRBJ1-5; no definite D call. The germline V gene encodes CDR1 SGHDT and CDR2 YYEEEE. V was cut by 3 bases and J by 4 bases, with 11 bases left in between. The CDR3 has 14 amino acids. The CDR3 reads CASSSLHGNQPQHF. CDR3 bases: TGTGCCAGCAGCTCCCTACACGGGAATCAGCCCCAGCATTTT.

The chain carries TRBV7-9 and TRBJ1-2, with D unresolved. The CDR3 has 14 residues. V was cut by 0 bases and J by 2 bases, with 7 bases left in between. The V gene's germline CDR1 is SEHNR and CDR2 FQNEAQ (reference sequence). The CDR3 sequence: CASSLAEFNYGYTF. CDR3 DNA sequence: TGTGCCAGCAGCTTAGCGGAATTCAACTATGGCTACACCTTC.

This clone was seen a few times. The CDR3 region has the DNA TGTGCCAGCAGCTACTCGTTGAACACTGAAGCTTTCTTT. Translation: CASSYSLNTEAFF. This chain connects TRBV7-3 to TRBJ1-1; D is unresolved. Germline assignment: CDR1 SGHTA and CDR2 FQGTGA. The CDR3 is 13 amino acids. The germline V and J ends were trimmed by 4 bases and 0 bases, with 6 bases remaining between them.

The V call is TRBV11-2, the J call TRBJ2-1; D ambiguous. Germline lookup yields CDR1 SGHAT and CDR2 FQNNGV. The CDR3 extends over 15 amino acids. V gave up 4 bases and J gave up 10 bases, with 20 bases separating them. CDR3 sequence: CASSSPSWQLGEQFF. The CDR3 DNA reads TGTGCCAGCAGCTCCCCGAGTTGGCAGCTTGGCGAGCAGTTCTTC.

This clone was seen once. Written as DNA, the CDR3 is TGTGCCATCTCAAGTATAAGCTCTGGAAACACCATATATTTT. Its translation: CAISSISSGNTIYF. The rearrangement links TRBV11-2 to TRBJ1-3, with D unclear. V lost 10 bases, J lost 0 bases, and 13 bases lay in between. Per germline, CDR1 SGHAT and CDR2 FQNNGV. CDR3 length: 14 amino acids.

The chain is built from TRBV11-3 and TRBJ2-7; D tentatively reads TRBD1 or TRBD2 (5 bases each). Germline CDR1 is SGHNT and CDR2 is YENEEA. The CDR3 runs 13 residues. V was shortened by 5 bases and J by 6 bases, with 14 bases between the two germline ends. This CDR3 reads CASSEGPRSEQYF. The CDR3 nucleotides are TGTGCCAGCAGCGAGGGGCCTCGTAGCGAGCAGTACTTC. Variable domain in full (rest from reference TRBV11-3 and TRBJ2-7): EAGVVQSPRYKIIEKKQPVAFWCNPISGHNTLYWYLQNLGQGPELLIRYENEEAVDDSQLPKDRFSAERLKGVDSTLKIQPAELGDSAVYLCASSEGPRSEQYFGPGTRLTVT.

This chain links TRBV6-2 or TRBV6-3 with TRBJ2-5; D is unresolved. Germline CDR1 reads MNHEY; CDR2 reads SVGEGT. This CDR3 has 14 amino acids. V was clipped by 3 bases and J by 0 bases, with 8 bases between them. The CDR3 spells CASSYLGNQETQYF. In DNA, the CDR3 is TGTGCCAGCAGTTATCTGGGCAACCAAGAGACCCAGTACTTC.

V is TRBV5-1 and J is TRBJ1-1, with D hard to call. The CDR3 consists of 13 residues. Germline V gene data show CDR1 as SGHRS and CDR2 as YFSETQ. Trimming took 1 base from V and 3 from J, leaving 7 bases between them. CDR3 sequence: CASSLFQYTEAFF. The CDR3, as DNA: TGCGCCAGCAGCTTGTTCCAGTACACTGAAGCTTTCTTT.

Turning to this clone: Other DNA sequences in the sample encode the same CDR3. The chain recombines TRBV5-1 with TRBJ2-1; a weak D match, TRBD2 (5 bases). Deletions cut 5 bases from V and 1 base from J, with 7 bases between. The CDR3 runs to 13 residues. In germline, CDR1 is SGHRS, CDR2 YFSETQ. CDR3 sequence: CASSEGSYNEQFF. The DNA of the CDR3 is TGCGCCAGCAGTGAGGGTTCCTACAATGAGCAGTTCTTC.

The chain employs TRBV11-2 and TRBJ1-1; 8 bases line up with TRBD1. The CDR3 covers 14 residues. The V gene end was trimmed by 5 bases and the J gene end by 8 bases; junction bases not matched to a gene: 10. Germline values: CDR1 SGHAT, CDR2 FQNNGV. The CDR3 DNA reads as TGTGCCAGCAGCCCTGACAGGGGTAATACGGAAGCTTTCTTT. Translation gives CASSPDRGNTEAFF.

The chain couples TRBV18 to TRBJ1-2; TRBD1 matches 9 bases. Per the germline V gene, CDR1 is KGHSH and CDR2 is LQKENI. J gave up 4 bases and V 5 bases, and 8 bases lay outside the gene matches. The CDR3 has 15 amino acids. The CDR3 here is CASSSNPTGGYGYTF. The CDR3 nucleotides are TGTGCCAGCTCATCGAACCCGACAGGGGGCTATGGCTACACCTTC.

This clone was detected a few times. This rearrangement joins TRBV14 to TRBJ1-1; D gene unclear. Trimming stripped 1 base from V and 2 bases from J, with 20 bases between. The germline CDR1 and CDR2 sequences are SGHDN and FVKESK. CDR3 size: 18 residues. CDR3 sequence (DNA): TGTGCCAGCAGCCAAGTTTCTAGGCTGGACTGGGCTAACACTGAAGCTTTCTTT. Translating it yields CASSQVSRLDWANTEAFF.

This chain connects TRBV5-1 to TRBJ2-7, with 7 bases matching TRBD1. The ends lost 4 bases at V and 0 bases at J; junction bases unmatched: 10. The germline V gene has CDR1 SGHRS and CDR2 YFSETQ. The CDR3 runs to 16 residues. DNA of the CDR3: TGCGCCAGCAGCCCGTACCGGGACAGCCGCTCCTACGAGCAGTACTTC. Its translation is CASSPYRDSRSYEQYF.

V usage is TRBV6-5 and J usage is TRBJ1-4, with a weak D call TRBD1 (5 bases). V was trimmed by 5 bases and J by 8 bases, leaving 12 bases between them. The length of the CDR3 is 13 residues. Germline V gives CDR1 MNHEY, CDR2 SVGAGI. Here the CDR3 reads CASSPSRGEKLFF. The CDR3 region has the DNA TGTGCCAGCAGTCCCTCGAGGGGAGAAAAACTGTTTTTT.

This chain joins TRBV6-2 or TRBV6-3 and TRBJ1-5; D gene ambiguous. Germline V gene sequence: CDR1 MNHEY, CDR2 SVGEGT. V lost 4 bases to trimming and J lost 9 bases, with 19 bases between them. CDR3 length equals 15 residues. The CDR3 region is CASSCATQSVSPQHF. The DNA of the CDR3 is TGTGCCAGCAGTTGCGCAACTCAATCAGTATCGCCCCAGCATTTT.

This clone was counted between two and nine times. J is TRBJ1-3 and V is TRBV19; the D gene is possibly TRBD1 (5 bases). Germline CDR1 LNHDA, CDR2 SQIVND (reference sequence). The length of the CDR3 is 15 residues. The V gene lost 4 bases and the J gene lost 1 base, with 11 bases spanning the gap. In DNA, the CDR3 is TGTGCCAGTAGTAGGGGACGAGCTTCTGGAAACACCATATATTTT. Encoded protein: CASSRGRASGNTIYF.